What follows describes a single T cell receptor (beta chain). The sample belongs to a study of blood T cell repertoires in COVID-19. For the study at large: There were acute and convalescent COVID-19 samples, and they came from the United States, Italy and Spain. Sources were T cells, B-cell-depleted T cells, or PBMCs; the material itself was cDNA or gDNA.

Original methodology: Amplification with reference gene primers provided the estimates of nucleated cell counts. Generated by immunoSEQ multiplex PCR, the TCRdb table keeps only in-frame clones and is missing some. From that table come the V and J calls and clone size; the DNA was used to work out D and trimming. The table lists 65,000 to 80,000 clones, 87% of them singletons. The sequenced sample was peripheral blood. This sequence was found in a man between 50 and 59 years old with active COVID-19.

CDR3 loop: CASSQGGPAVYYEQYF. As DNA, the CDR3 is TGTGCCAGCAGCCAGGGCGGTCCAGCGGTCTACTACGAGCAGTACTTC. The J gene is TRBJ2-7, the V gene TRBV4-2; D may be TRBD2 (5 bases). The CDR3 spans 16 residues. V dropped 3 bases and J dropped 3 bases, with 18 bases sitting between them. Looked up from germline, CDR1 is LGHNA and CDR2 is YNFKEQ.